These 2 T cell receptor beta chains came from one sample sequenced in a study of CD8 T cells in Susac syndrome. Random hexamers primed reverse transcription of roughly 0.5 to 1 ug RNA. TCRdb recomputed calls from the immunoSEQ multiplex PCR reads with MiXCR, one row per CDR3 protein. The sample has 100,000 to 150,000 distinct CDR3 sequences; more than 85% are singletons. Sequenced material: CD8+ T cells from PBMCs. Receptor source: a human donor with multiple sclerosis.

The CDR3 nucleotides are TGCAGCGTTGATGAGGGAAGGAATCAGCCCCAGCATTTT. This encodes CSVDEGRNQPQHF. The chain links TRBV29-1 to TRBJ1-5; the D is unclear. Trimming removed 3 bases from V and 4 bases from J, with 10 bases in between. Germline V gene data show CDR1 as SQVTM and CDR2 as ANQGSEA. The CDR3 has 13 residues.

V gene TRBV7-8 combines with J gene TRBJ2-7; D uncertain. CDR1 is SGHVS and CDR2 is FQNEAQ in the germline V gene. V was shortened by 5 bases and J by 5 bases, with 13 bases between the two germline ends. The CDR3 loop spans 13 amino acids. The CDR3 sequence: CASSKGPVDEQYV. The CDR3 DNA reads as TGTGCCAGCAGCAAGGGCCCCGTCGACGAGCAGTACGTC.